This is a list of T cell receptor beta chains from one sample in a study of vaccination and CD4 T cells after COVID-19. TCRdb called the PCR reads again in MiXCR, with one record for every CDR3 protein. The table records some 26,000 distinct CDR3 sequences, less than 45% of them present only once. No antigen has been assigned to these receptors. The material sequenced was CD4+ T cells from blood, cultured in vitro, taken about 7 months after SARS-CoV-2 vaccination. Every receptor here comes from a human donor who had recovered from COVID-19. CDR3s include the opening cysteine and the closing phenylalanine or tryptophan. The D gene is left open where the match is weak. Size is stated for part of the rows, as once, few or many counts, or as a class when the clone is expanded.

D gene: TRBD2
CDR3 length: 15
clone size: .
J gene: TRBJ2-7
V gene: TRBV29-1
CDR3 DNA: TGCAGCGTTGAAGATGCGGGGGGCGCGTCCTACGAGCAGTACTTC
CDR3 protein: CSVEDAGGASYEQYF

D gene: TRBD1
CDR3 length: 15
clone size: once
J gene: TRBJ2-7
V gene: TRBV24-1
CDR3 DNA: TGTGCCACCAGTGATTCCCGGACAGGGGGCTACGAGCAGTACTTC
CDR3 protein: CATSDSRTGGYEQYF

D gene: TRBD1
CDR3 length: 15
clone size: .
J gene: TRBJ1-1
V gene: TRBV7-8
CDR3 DNA: TGTGCCAGCACCCCGGGACAGGGAACCCATACTGAAGCTTTCTTT
CDR3 protein: CASTPGQGTHTEAFF

D gene: TRBD2
CDR3 length: 14
clone size: .
J gene: TRBJ2-3
V gene: TRBV20-1
CDR3 DNA: TGCAGTGCCAGCGGACTAGCGGGAGCAGATACGCAGTATTTT
CDR3 protein: CSASGLAGADTQYF

D gene: .
CDR3 length: 15
clone size: .
J gene: TRBJ2-5
V gene: TRBV7-9
CDR3 DNA: TGTGCCAGCAGCTTACCCCTGAGCGCACAAGAGACCCAGTACTTC
CDR3 protein: CASSLPLSAQETQYF

D gene: .
CDR3 length: 16
clone size: once
J gene: TRBJ2-2
V gene: TRBV6-1
CDR3 DNA: TGTGCCAGCAACAGTGGGCAGGGCCCGAACACCGGGGAGCTGTTTTTT
CDR3 protein: CASNSGQGPNTGELFF

D gene: .
CDR3 length: 14
clone size: .
J gene: TRBJ1-1
V gene: TRBV25-1
CDR3 DNA: TGTGCCAGCAGGCCCAGGGGTGGGGCCACTGAAGCTTTCTTT
CDR3 protein: CASRPRGGATEAFF

D gene: .
CDR3 length: 11
clone size: .
J gene: TRBJ2-5
V gene: TRBV7-2
CDR3 DNA: TGTGCCAGCAGCTTTTTGGAGACCCAGTACTTC
CDR3 protein: CASSFLETQYF

D gene: .
CDR3 length: 13
clone size: .
J gene: TRBJ1-1
V gene: TRBV6-1
CDR3 DNA: TGTGCCAGCACCCAGGGCCCCGGGACTGAAGCTTTCTTT
CDR3 protein: CASTQGPGTEAFF

D gene: TRBD2
CDR3 length: 15
clone size: .
J gene: TRBJ2-3
V gene: TRBV20-1
CDR3 DNA: TGCAGTGCCCTGCGGGAGCCCTCTAGCACAGATACGCAGTATTTT
CDR3 protein: CSALREPSSTDTQYF

D gene: .
CDR3 length: 12
clone size: few
J gene: TRBJ2-3
V gene: TRBV7-9
CDR3 DNA: TGTGCCAGCAGTCTAGTAGCAGATACGCAGTATTTT
CDR3 protein: CASSLVADTQYF

D gene: TRBD1
CDR3 length: 16
clone size: .
J gene: TRBJ2-7
V gene: TRBV20-1
CDR3 DNA: TGCAGTGCTAGAGACGGAGGGACAGGGGGATCCTACGAGCAGTACTTC
CDR3 protein: CSARDGGTGGSYEQYF

D gene: .
CDR3 length: 13
clone size: .
J gene: TRBJ2-1
V gene: TRBV12-3/TRBV12-4
CDR3 DNA: TGTGCCAGCACTCCCAGCTCCTACAATGAGCAGTTCTTC
CDR3 protein: CASTPSSYNEQFF

D gene: .
CDR3 length: 14
clone size: .
J gene: TRBJ2-7
V gene: TRBV2
CDR3 DNA: TGTGCCAGCAGTGAAGGGACAGCCTCCTACGAGCAGTACTTC
CDR3 protein: CASSEGTASYEQYF

D gene: .
CDR3 length: 15
clone size: .
J gene: TRBJ2-7
V gene: TRBV20-1
CDR3 DNA: TGCAGTGCTAGAGATTTAGCGGCGACCTTTTACGAGCAGTACTTC
CDR3 protein: CSARDLAATFYEQYF

D gene: .
CDR3 length: 11
clone size: .
J gene: TRBJ2-1
V gene: TRBV4-3
CDR3 DNA: TGCGCCAGCAGCCTCGACAATGAGCAGTTCTTC
CDR3 protein: CASSLDNEQFF

D gene: TRBD1
CDR3 length: 12
clone size: .
J gene: TRBJ1-1
V gene: TRBV24-1
CDR3 DNA: TGTGCCACCAGTGAACGGACAGGGAAGACTTTCTTT
CDR3 protein: CATSERTGKTFF

D gene: .
CDR3 length: 14
clone size: .
J gene: TRBJ1-1
V gene: TRBV7-9
CDR3 DNA: TGTGCCAGCAGCTTCGGGCGGGGGTTCACTGAAGCTTTCTTT
CDR3 protein: CASSFGRGFTEAFF

D gene: TRBD2
CDR3 length: 17
clone size: few
J gene: TRBJ2-7
V gene: TRBV7-2
CDR3 DNA: TGTGCCAGCAGCTTTTCCGGGACTAGCGGCCGCTCCTACGAGCAGTACTTC
CDR3 protein: CASSFSGTSGRSYEQYF

D gene: TRBD2
CDR3 length: 15
clone size: .
J gene: TRBJ2-7
V gene: TRBV20-1
CDR3 DNA: TGCAGTGCTAGAGATTTAGCGGGAGGGTGGTACGAGCAGTACTTC
CDR3 protein: CSARDLAGGWYEQYF

D gene: .
CDR3 length: 13
clone size: .
J gene: TRBJ2-5
V gene: TRBV20-1
CDR3 DNA: TGCAGTGCTAGGTCGCCGCCTCAAGAGACCCAGTACTTC
CDR3 protein: CSARSPPQETQYF

D gene: .
CDR3 length: 12
clone size: .
J gene: TRBJ2-1
V gene: TRBV20-1
CDR3 DNA: TGCAGTGCTCAAACTGGGGTCAATGAGCAGTTCTTC
CDR3 protein: CSAQTGVNEQFF

D gene: .
CDR3 length: 15
clone size: .
J gene: TRBJ1-1
V gene: TRBV19
CDR3 DNA: TGTGCCAGTTGGGGGCCTAGGGGGGAGAACACTGAAGCTTTCTTT
CDR3 protein: CASWGPRGENTEAFF

D gene: .
CDR3 length: 13
clone size: few
J gene: TRBJ1-2
V gene: TRBV27
CDR3 DNA: TGTGCCAGCAGTTTTAGGGCAGGGCACGGCTACACCTTC
CDR3 protein: CASSFRAGHGYTF

D gene: .
CDR3 length: 14
clone size: .
J gene: TRBJ2-3
V gene: TRBV9
CDR3 DNA: TGTGCCAGCAGCGTCAGGGGGGACACAGATACGCAGTATTTT
CDR3 protein: CASSVRGDTDTQYF

D gene: TRBD1
CDR3 length: 14
clone size: .
J gene: TRBJ1-2
V gene: TRBV28
CDR3 DNA: TGTGCCAGCAGATCAGGGGGCGCTTGGGGTGGCTACACCTTC
CDR3 protein: CASRSGGAWGGYTF

D gene: TRBD1
CDR3 length: 15
clone size: .
J gene: TRBJ2-5
V gene: TRBV7-3
CDR3 DNA: TGTGCCAGCAGCTTATTGGGACAGCCCAAAGAGACCCAGTACTTC
CDR3 protein: CASSLLGQPKETQYF